The 9 T cell receptor beta chains below all came from one sample that was sequenced in a study of T-cell memory formation after mild COVID-19. TCRdb re-called the 5' RACE reads through MiXCR, storing one row per CDR3 protein. The repertoire holds 190,000 or so distinct CDR3 sequences, with over 20% as singletons. Sequenced: PBMCs or a T cell subset sorted from them (not recorded which). These TCRs come from an adult woman who had mild COVID-19 (a few samples of this study predate the infection). Cell type and time point are not known.

The chain recombines TRBV27 with TRBJ1-2; 9 bases map to TRBD1. J lost 4 bases, V lost 7 bases, and 13 bases had no gene match. This CDR3 has 16 amino acids. The germline gives CDR1 MNHEY, CDR2 SMNVEV (reference sequence). This CDR3 is CASTFSPGQGVYGYTF. The CDR3 DNA reads as TGTGCCAGCACCTTTTCTCCGGGACAGGGAGTCTATGGCTACACCTTC.

The CDR3 region has the DNA TGCAGTGCTGGAACCGGAAACAATCCTAACTATGGCTACACCTTC. This translates into CSAGTGNNPNYGYTF. The genes are TRBV20-1 and TRBJ1-2; no clear D gene. The CDR3 has 15 residues. Germline loops: CDR1 DFQATT, CDR2 SNEGSKA (reference sequence). The ends were cut back, 5 bases at V and 0 bases at J, with 16 bases in the middle.

This clonotype was seen a few times. This sequence joins TRBV6-2 or TRBV6-3 and TRBJ2-3; 15 positions agree with TRBD2. The germline V gene has CDR1 MNHEY and CDR2 SVGEGT. V was pared by 6 bases and J by 6 bases, with 10 bases of the junction left unmatched. This CDR3 is 17 amino acids long. CDR3 loop: CASSPGLAGGPVDTQYF. The CDR3 nucleotides read TGTGCCAGCAGCCCAGGACTAGCGGGAGGGCCGGTGGATACGCAGTATTTT.

This rearrangement joins TRBV12-3 or TRBV12-4 to TRBJ1-1, with D maybe TRBD1 (5 bases). Trimming shortened V by 2 bases and J by 5 bases, and 9 bases separated the two germline ends. This CDR3 spans 13 amino acids. CDR3 coding DNA: TGTGCCAGCAGTTTATGGTGGACAACTGAAGCTTTCTTT. Translation gives CASSLWWTTEAFF.

The CDR3 protein is CASSYSGVHEQYF. CDR3 in DNA: TGTGCCAGCAGTTACTCGGGGGTGCACGAGCAGTACTTC. V usage is TRBV6-5 and J usage is TRBJ2-7, with D possibly being TRBD1 or TRBD2 (5 bases each). Germline assignment: CDR1 MNHEY and CDR2 SVGAGI. Trimming left V 0 bases short and J 5 bases short, with 8 bases between. This CDR3 is 13 amino acids long.

This clonotype showed up many times. DNA for the CDR3: TGCGCCAGCAGCCCCCAATGGGACCTCCTCTACGAGCAGTACTTC. Translation gives CASSPQWDLLYEQYF. The chain links TRBV5-1 to TRBJ2-7; D is perhaps TRBD1 or TRBD2 (5 bases each). CDR1 and CDR2 from the germline V gene are SGHRS and YFSETQ. The V and J ends lost 4 bases and 3 bases respectively, with 17 bases between them. The CDR3 consists of 15 residues.

V gene TRBV12-3 or TRBV12-4 combines with J gene TRBJ2-2; no clear D. V lost 3 bases, J lost 1 base, and 12 bases lay in between. The CDR3 consists of 16 residues. DNA of the CDR3: TGTGCCAGCAGTTTTCCAGGCAGAGAGAACACCGGGGAGCTGTTTTTT. Encoded protein: CASSFPGRENTGELFF.

This chain's CDR3 is CASAPGGFIGYTF. The DNA of the CDR3 is TGTGCCAGCGCCCCAGGGGGCTTTATTGGCTACACCTTC. The V call is TRBV21-1, the J call TRBJ1-2; the D call of TRBD1 is as the table states it, not checked on the DNA. TRBV21-1 is tagged as a pseudogene. This CDR3 comprises 13 residues.

The V and J genes are TRBV9 and TRBJ1-6, with 7 nucleotides matching TRBD1. V lost 0 bases, J lost 8 bases, and 5 bases stayed unmatched. Germline assignment: CDR1 SGDLS and CDR2 YYNGEE. This CDR3 has 15 residues. In DNA, the CDR3 is TGTGCCAGCAGCGTAGACGGGACAGCATATTCACCCCTCCACTTT. Translated: CASSVDGTAYSPLHF.